Shown below are 14 T cell receptor beta chains from a single sample sequenced in a study of blood T cell repertoires in COVID-19. Sequencing used immunoSEQ multiplex PCR; TCRdb keeps in-frame clones, though not all of them. The sample has 150,000 to 200,000 clones, approximately 83% seen once. Sequencing used PBMCs or T cells enriched from blood (not recorded which). The receptors stem from a woman aged 55-75 years who had recovered from COVID-19.

The chain links TRBV3-1 (or the pseudogene TRBV3-2) to TRBJ1-6; D gene unclear. The CDR3 length is 14 residues. The V and J ends lost 4 bases and 4 bases respectively, with 8 bases between them. Germline V gives CDR1 LGHDT, CDR2 YNNKEL (reference sequence). CDR3 sequence (DNA): TGTGCCAGCAGCCGTCGTCAGTATAATTCACCCCTCCACTTT. Its protein is CASSRRQYNSPLHF.

The chain carries TRBV6-5 and TRBJ1-5; TRBD1 agrees at 7 bases. V dropped 8 bases and J dropped 0; count of bases not matched to a gene: 7. The germline V gene encodes CDR1 MNHEY and CDR2 SVGAGI. CDR3 size: 15 residues. CDR3 sequence: CASQQGTPSNQPQHF. The CDR3 DNA sequence: TGTGCCAGCCAACAGGGGACCCCTAGCAATCAGCCCCAGCATTTT.

This clone has just one count. V gene TRBV30 combines with J gene TRBJ1-5; TRBD1 matches at 7 bases. The CDR3 is 14 residues long. The junction had 7 bases not matched to a gene; V was cut back by 1 base and J by 7 bases. Germline CDR1 and CDR2: GTSNPN and SVGIG (reference sequence). The CDR3 protein is CAWSAIQGQQPQHF. In DNA form, the CDR3 reads TGTGCCTGGAGTGCTATACAGGGACAGCAGCCCCAGCATTTT. The variable domain in full, completed from reference TRBV30 and TRBJ1-5, reads SQTIHQWPATLVQPVGSPLSLECTVEGTSNPNLYWYRQAAGRGLQLLFYSVGIGQISSEVPQNLSASRPQDRQFILSSKKLLLSDSGFYLCAWSAIQGQQPQHFGDGTRLSIL.

V usage is TRBV7-9 and J usage is TRBJ2-1; 8 bases agree with TRBD2. CDR1 SEHNR and CDR2 FQNEAQ come from the germline V gene (reference sequence). J was trimmed by 6 bases and V by 7 bases; bases with no gene match: 11. The CDR3 runs to 15 residues. The CDR3 region is CASTSGTSPLNEQFF. CDR3 bases: TGTGCCAGCACTTCCGGGACTAGTCCCCTCAATGAGCAGTTCTTC.

V gene TRBV10-3 combines with J gene TRBJ1-2, with 9 bases that match TRBD1. Looked up from germline, CDR1 is ENHRY and CDR2 is SYGVKD. CDR3 length equals 12 residues. The trim removed 4 bases at V and 6 bases at J, leaving 0 bases unmatched. CDR3 in DNA: TGTGCCATCAGTGGGACAGGGGATGGCTACACCTTC. Translating gives CAISGTGDGYTF.

This sequence joins TRBV11-3 and TRBJ2-2; a possible D gene is TRBD2 (5 bases). CDR3 size: 17 residues. Germline V gene sequence: CDR1 SGHNT, CDR2 YENEEA. The V and J ends lost 8 bases and 0 bases respectively, with 19 bases between them. DNA for the CDR3: TGTGCCAGCGGAGGACCGGCGGGCGGACCGAACACCGGGGAGCTGTTTTTT. Residues: CASGGPAGGPNTGELFF.

This clone showed up just a few times. This chain links TRBV7-9 with TRBJ1-4; weak D call: TRBD1 (6 bases). V lost 6 bases, J lost 6 bases, and 26 bases lay in between. Germline CDR1 reads SEHNR; CDR2 reads FQNEAQ (reference sequence). The CDR3 spans 18 residues. The CDR3 nucleotides are TGTGCCAGCAGTCGGGGGGGCGAGGCGGACAGCCCTTATGAAAAACTGTTTTTT. Residues: CASSRGGEADSPYEKLFF.

V and J are TRBV7-9 and TRBJ1-4; possible D gene TRBD1, 6 bases. Germline lookup yields CDR1 SEHNR and CDR2 FQNEAQ (reference sequence). Trimming took off 5 bases at V and 8 bases at J, with 12 bases between the two ends. There are 13 residues in the CDR3. CDR3 sequence (DNA): TGTGCCAGCAGCCTTGACACAGGGGAAAAACTGTTTTTT. Amino acid sequence: CASSLDTGEKLFF.

The chain carries TRBV12-3 or TRBV12-4 and TRBJ1-1; no clear D gene. The length of the CDR3 is 13 residues. Trimming shortened V by 7 bases and J by 6 bases, and 15 bases separated the two germline ends. The CDR3 sequence: CASTYHGTAEAFF. CDR3 bases: TGTGCCAGCACCTATCACGGCACAGCTGAAGCTTTCTTT.

V is TRBV28 and J is TRBJ2-3, with 9 bases fitting TRBD1. V gave up 7 bases and J gave up 0 bases; unmatched junction bases: 8. The CDR3 covers 16 residues. CDR1 is MDHEN and CDR2 is SYDVKM in the germline V gene. The CDR3 spells CASTQPGTGSTDTQYF. As DNA, the CDR3 is TGTGCCAGCACCCAGCCCGGGACAGGGAGCACAGATACGCAGTATTTT.

This chain uses TRBV11-2 with TRBJ2-1, with TRBD2 identical over 9 bases. This CDR3 has 15 amino acids. CDR1 SGHAT and CDR2 FQNNGV come from the germline V gene. Losses at the gene ends were 3 bases for V and 3 bases for J; bases not matched to a gene: 3. CDR3 in amino acids: CASSLTSGYYNEQFF. CDR3 coding DNA: TGTGCCAGCAGCTTGACTAGCGGTTACTACAATGAGCAGTTCTTC. The full variable domain, completed using reference TRBV11-2 and TRBJ2-1, is EAGVAQSPRYKIIEKRQSVAFWCNPISGHATLYWYQQILGQGPKLLIQFQNNGVVDDSQLPKDRFSAERLKGVDSTLKIQPAKLEDSAVYLCASSLTSGYYNEQFFGPGTRLTVL.

The chain combines TRBV28 with TRBJ1-4, with 8 bases aligning to TRBD1. Germline-derived CDR1 and CDR2 are MDHEN and SYDVKM. J was trimmed by 11 bases and V by 3 bases; bases with no gene match: 8. This CDR3 has 14 residues. This CDR3 is CASSFRGRGGKLFF. CDR3 bases: TGTGCCAGCAGTTTCAGGGGGCGAGGGGGGAAACTGTTTTTT.

CDR3 in amino acids: CASSLWGVTDEQFF. The CDR3, as DNA: TGTGCCAGCAGCTTGTGGGGGGTCACGGATGAGCAGTTCTTC. The chain couples TRBV7-9 to TRBJ2-1; D is possibly TRBD2 (6 bases). Trimming took off 3 bases at V and 8 bases at J, with 14 bases between the two ends. Germline CDR1 and CDR2: SEHNR and FQNEAQ (reference sequence). This CDR3 region has 14 residues.

The chain recombines TRBV9 with TRBJ1-2; D is uncertain. The CDR3 length is 11 residues. V was clipped by 7 bases and J by 4 bases, with 8 bases between them. CDR1 is SGDLS, CDR2 YYNGEE, per germline. CDR3 region: CASSGLYGYTF. The CDR3 coding sequence is TGTGCCAGCTCAGGCCTCTATGGCTACACCTTC.